This is a list of T cell receptor beta chains from one sample in a study of fetal regulatory T cell absence and autoimmunity. Generated by immunoSEQ multiplex PCR, the TCRdb table keeps only in-frame clones and is missing some. The sample lists about 46,000 clones; about 80% were seen once. The sample taken for sequencing was cord blood. These receptor sequences come from a newborn boy with IPEX syndrome. The CDR3 runs from the conserved cysteine through the conserved F or W. Each record gives: V gene, D gene, clone size, J gene, CDR3 protein, CDR3 DNA. A D gene is named only where the DNA matches it firmly. Where a row states a size, it is once, few, many or the class of an expanded clone; other rows omit it.

>TRBV7-8|TRBD2|-|TRBJ2-5
CASSLALAAQETQYF
TGTGCCAGCAGCTTAGCACTAGCGGCCCAAGAGACCCAGTACTTC
>TRBV5-1|TRBD2|-|TRBJ2-5
CASSLLAGETQYF
TGCGCCAGCAGCTTACTAGCGGGAGAGACCCAGTACTTC
>TRBV4-3|TRBD2|-|TRBJ2-7
CASSPGAAGVYEQYF
TGCGCCAGCAGCCCCGGCGCAGCGGGGGTCTACGAGCAGTACTTC
>TRBV7-2|-|-|TRBJ2-1
CASSPWTGDEQFF
TGTGCCAGCAGCCCCTGGACCGGGGATGAGCAGTTCTTC
>TRBV6-5|-|-|TRBJ1-3
CASSYSSWTPGNTIYF
TGTGCCAGCAGTTACTCGAGTTGGACTCCCGGAAACACCATATATTTT
>TRBV11-3|-|-|TRBJ2-3
CASSPGETSTDTQYF
TGTGCCAGCAGCCCGGGGGAGACTAGCACAGATACGCAGTATTTT
>TRBV7-9|-|-|TRBJ2-5
CASSLVQGNPQETQYF
TGTGCCAGCAGCTTAGTACAGGGAAATCCTCAAGAGACCCAGTACTTC
>TRBV6-5|TRBD1|once|TRBJ1-2
CASTSGQGNGYTF
TGTGCCAGCACCTCAGGACAGGGAAATGGCTACACCTTC
>TRBV7-8|-|-|TRBJ1-5
CASSVGNRNQPQHF
TGTGCCAGCAGCGTCGGGAACAGAAATCAGCCCCAGCATTTT
>TRBV5-6|-|once|TRBJ1-2
CASSLSRGGLAGLYGYTF
TGTGCCAGCAGCTTATCGCGCGGTGGTTTGGCAGGGCTCTATGGCTACACCTTC
>TRBV2|-|-|TRBJ1-2
CASSEVNYGYTF
TGTGCCAGCAGTGAGGTGAACTATGGCTACACCTTC
>TRBV16|-|-|TRBJ1-2
CASSQRTTNYGYTF
TGTGCCAGCAGCCAAAGAACAACTAACTATGGCTACACCTTC
>TRBV4-2|TRBD1|once|TRBJ1-1
CASSQWAGSQGDTEAFF
TGTGCCAGCAGCCAATGGGCGGGATCCCAGGGGGACACTGAAGCTTTCTTT
>TRBV2|TRBD2|-|TRBJ2-1
CASRAGGNEQFF
TGTGCCAGCAGAGCGGGAGGCAATGAGCAGTTCTTC
>TRBV5-4|-|-|TRBJ2-1
CASSHRASSYNEQFF
TGTGCCAGCAGCCACAGAGCTAGCTCCTACAATGAGCAGTTCTTC
>TRBV2|TRBD1|few|TRBJ2-5
CASRAYRGRQETQYF
TGTGCCAGCAGAGCCTACAGGGGCCGGCAAGAGACCCAGTACTTC
>TRBV6-5|TRBD1|-|TRBJ1-5
CASSTGGENQPQHF
TGTGCCAGCAGTACAGGGGGGGAAAATCAGCCCCAGCATTTT
>TRBV15|-|-|TRBJ1-1
CATSRDWGGTEAFF
TGTGCCACCAGCAGAGATTGGGGGGGCACTGAAGCTTTCTTT
>TRBV6-1|-|-|TRBJ2-1
CASSEGRDEQFF
TGTGCCAGCAGTGAAGGCAGGGATGAGCAGTTCTTC
>TRBV7-9|-|-|TRBJ1-4
CASSLRQDEKLFF
TGTGCCAGCAGCCTTCGACAGGATGAAAAACTGTTTTTT
>TRBV2|-|few|TRBJ1-2
CASSEGTNYGYTF
TGTGCCAGCAGTGAAGGGACAAACTATGGCTACACCTTC
>TRBV29-1|-|once|TRBJ2-5
CSVENSQETQYF
TGCAGCGTTGAAAACAGCCAAGAGACCCAGTACTTC
>TRBV5-4|TRBD2|-|TRBJ2-3
CASSLTSGGADTQYF
TGTGCCAGCAGCTTGACTAGCGGGGGGGCAGATACGCAGTATTTT
>TRBV10-2|TRBD1|-|TRBJ1-5
CASSESRQGGNQPQHF
TGCGCCAGCAGTGAGTCGAGGCAGGGGGGCAATCAGCCCCAGCATTTT
>TRBV2|TRBD1|few|TRBJ1-2
CASGYRGDYGYTF
TGTGCCAGCGGTTACAGGGGTGACTATGGCTACACCTTC
>TRBV4-1|-|-|TRBJ2-7
CASSQPTDPYEQYF
TGCGCCAGCAGCCAACCAACGGACCCCTACGAGCAGTACTTC
>TRBV4-1|-|few|TRBJ2-7
CASSPDSIYEQYF
TGCGCCAGCAGCCCCGACAGCATCTACGAGCAGTACTTC